This T cell receptor beta chain was sequenced in a study of T cell repertoires in cytomegalovirus infection. Study context: Carrying CMV and the relevant HLA type showed in public TCR beta signatures.

About this clonotype itself: Antigen: not known.

Trimming cost V 1 base and J 9 bases, with 12 bases left between them. The CDR3 has 13 residues. The germline gives CDR1 MGHRA, CDR2 YSYEKL. TCRdb re-called the reads with MiXCR, one entry per CDR3 protein. The sample has approximately 140,000 distinct CDR3 sequences, under 30% seen once. Study-level findings and limits: CMV carriers with the relevant HLA were identified by cumulative public TCR beta family frequency.

The rearrangement links TRBV4-1 to TRBJ1-1; D ambiguous. Material for sequencing was PBMCs, sequenced either directly or after in vitro stimulation (not recorded which). The source is a human donor in good health (CMV status not recorded). Some clones in this sample may be carry-over from other donors' samples. The CDR3 sequence is CASSQGTELKAFF. CDR3 DNA sequence: TGCGCCAGCAGCCAAGGGACGGAACTAAAAGCTTTCTTT.